This T cell receptor beta chain was sequenced in a study of T-cell reconstitution after alpha-beta-depleted transplantation in children. The study, taken as a whole, reports: It was reported that alpha-beta T cells came from several hundred expanded graft clones (about two months after transplant). The study traced high day-60 TCRbeta diversity in some patients to surviving recipient T cells and thymic progenitors. Fresh T-cell production supplied most of the T-cell counts and diversity seen one year after transplant.

A TCRbeta library incorporating unique molecular identifiers was prepared. MiXCR, applied by TCRdb to the PCR reads, yields one record per CDR3 protein. The data contain hundreds of thousands of distinct CDR3 sequences, roughly 15% of them singletons. This clonotype was seen only a few times. Its antigen is not known. The CDR3 has 16 amino acids. V dropped 3 bases and J dropped 0; count of bases not matched to a gene: 7. From germline, CDR1 is SGHRS and CDR2 YFSETQ. The sample in question was PBMCs, mostly from graft donor cells, obtained 360 days after TCRalphabeta/CD19-depleted stem cell transplant. V gene TRBV5-1 combines with J gene TRBJ2-3, with 7 bases fitting TRBD2. The TCR sequence derives from a male patient between 5 and 17 years old who had a stem cell transplant for acute lymphoblastic leukemia, so the T cells may come from the graft donor. The CDR3 nucleotides read TGCGCCAGCAGCTCCCCGGGGGGAGCGAGCACAGATACGCAGTATTTT. Its protein is CASSSPGGASTDTQYF.